The present entry profiles one TCR beta chain with its context. Its cognate antigen is unknown. This sample was included in a study of cytomegalovirus exposure and HLA in healthy donors. Findings of the study overall: Later analysis associated a missense DCLRE1C variant with TCR beta V- and J-gene trimming. Confirmation in vitro established that a few CMV-associated chains were specific for CMV antigens.

PCR amplification relied on 60 Vbeta primers (plus 13 Jbeta primers). This table comes from immunoSEQ multiplex PCR, and its TCRdb copy is limited to in-frame clones, with some not included. The sample has about 110,000 clones, almost 70% seen once. Between the trimmed V and J ends, which lost 4 bases and 9 bases, there was a span of 3 bases. The CDR3 length is 10 residues. Germline CDR1 MDHEN, CDR2 SYDVKM. This clonotype was obtained from a man aged 25 to 45 in good health and CMV-seropositive. Sequencing used PBMCs. The chain joins TRBV28 to TRBJ2-2; D unresolved. CDR3 protein: CASSSRELFF. CDR3 in DNA: TGTGCCAGCAGTTCCAGGGAGCTGTTTTTT.